Included here is one T cell receptor (beta chain) sequence, with context. Antigen: not known. TCRdb keeps only in-frame clones here, not all; method: immunoSEQ multiplex PCR. The sample has about 39,000 clones; around two thirds are singletons. This sample stems from a study of vaccination effects on CD4 cells after COVID-19. Overall study findings and caveats: Relatively few convalescent patients took part in the study, which had no early post-infection timepoints.

CD4+ T cell isolation took place after 10 days of culture. Of the BNT162b2 and mRNA-1273 vaccines, participants received two doses of one or the other. V shed 6 bases and J 2 bases; nucleotides not matched to a gene: 2. This CDR3 contains 14 residues. Germline V CDR1 and CDR2: SNHLY, FYNNEI. J is TRBJ2-7 and V is TRBV2; 12 positions agree with TRBD2. The source material was CD4+ T cells from PBMCs cultured without peptide, sampled after COVID-19 vaccination. This TCR was recovered from a human donor who received a COVID-19 vaccine. CDR3 residues: CASRGLAGPYEQYF. CDR3 bases: TGTGCCAGCAGAGGACTAGCGGGGCCCTACGAGCAGTACTTC.